Below are 13 T cell receptor beta chains sequenced from a single sample in a study of shared clonotypes between healthy human individuals. Sequenced by immunoSEQ multiplex PCR; TCRdb stores in-frame clones only, minus some. The table includes some 1,400,000 clones, about 96% detected once. Sequencing used naive CD4+ T cells sorted from blood. As to subset: CD45RA+ positively selected. Receptor source: a man aged 25-40 years in good health.

The rearrangement uses TRBV10-2 and TRBJ1-2; D is unresolved. Between the trimmed V and J ends, which lost 2 bases and 4 bases, there was a span of 11 bases. There are 14 residues in the CDR3. Germline V gene data show CDR1 as WSHSY and CDR2 as SAAADI. CDR3 sequence (DNA): TGCGCCAGCAGTGAGGCGACGGGAAGCTATGGCTACACCTTC. This encodes CASSEATGSYGYTF.

Comment on this clone: The junction differs from germline at one of its ends, possibly a read error. The chain recombines TRBV5-1 with TRBJ2-1; a weak D match, TRBD2 (6 bases). Germline values: CDR1 SGHRS, CDR2 YFSETQ. The CDR3 contains 13 residues. The CDR3 is CASSLRDLEGWIF. The DNA for the CDR3 is TGCGCCAGCAGCTTGAGGGATTTGGAGGGATGGATCTTC.

The chain is built from TRBV29-1 and TRBJ1-4; D perhaps matches TRBD1 (5 bases). CDR1 is SQVTM, CDR2 ANQGSEA, per germline. Trimming took off 6 bases at V and 7 bases at J, with 18 bases between the two ends. The length of the CDR3 is 14 residues. The CDR3 protein is CSVGFGQGTEKLFF. CDR3 bases: TGCAGCGTGGGATTTGGGCAGGGAACTGAAAAACTGTTTTTT.

The chain carries TRBV19 and TRBJ2-1, with unresolved D. The CDR3 extends over 17 amino acids. V lost 2 bases and J lost 0, with 14 bases in between. Germline V gene sequence: CDR1 LNHDA, CDR2 SQIVND (reference sequence). Here the CDR3 DNA reads TGTGCCAGTAGTATAAAGCCCCCATCCTCCTCCTACAATGAGCAGTTCTTC. It encodes CASSIKPPSSSYNEQFF. The whole variable domain, remainder taken from reference TRBV19 and TRBJ2-1, is DGGITQSPKYLFRKEGQNVTLSCEQNLNHDAMYWYRQDPGQGLRLIYYSQIVNDFQKGDIAEGYSVSREKKESFPLTVTSAQKNPTAFYLCASSIKPPSSSYNEQFFGPGTRLTVL.

The rearrangement uses TRBV10-3 and TRBJ2-1; D remains ambiguous. Per the germline V gene, CDR1 is ENHRY and CDR2 is SYGVKD. The V gene lost 6 bases and the J gene lost 10 bases, with 16 bases spanning the gap. This CDR3 spans 13 amino acids. The CDR3, as DNA: TGTGCCATCAGCGCCAAGCTGGACCTAGAGCAGTTCTTC. Amino acids: CAISAKLDLEQFF.

The chain is built from TRBV2 and TRBJ1-5; no clear D. The CDR3 sequence is 12 residues long. Germline values: CDR1 SNHLY, CDR2 FYNNEI. V was clipped by 0 bases and J by 9 bases, with 6 bases between them. For the CDR3, the DNA is TGTGCCAGCAGTGAAGCGCCTACGCCCCAGCATTTT. Residues: CASSEAPTPQHF.

The CDR3 reads CASSIAPGAGELFF. In DNA, the CDR3 is TGTGCCAGTAGTATAGCTCCCGGGGCCGGGGAGCTGTTTTTT. V and J are TRBV19 and TRBJ2-2, with D tentatively TRBD2 (5 bases). This CDR3 contains 14 residues. CDR1 is LNHDA and CDR2 is SQIVND in the germline V gene (reference sequence). Deletions cut 1 base from V and 6 bases from J, with 9 bases between.

The genes are TRBV29-1 and TRBJ2-2; D is perhaps TRBD1 (5 bases). Trimming shortened V by 7 bases and J by 4 bases, and 10 bases separated the two germline ends. This CDR3 comprises 12 residues. Looked up from germline, CDR1 is SQVTM and CDR2 is ANQGSEA. This CDR3 is CSAGHFTGELFF. CDR3 sequence (DNA): TGCAGCGCCGGACATTTCACCGGGGAGCTGTTTTTT.

This clone was picked up one time. The chain is built from TRBV28 and TRBJ2-5; unclear D gene. CDR3 length: 15 residues. Deletions cut 3 bases from V and 0 bases from J, with 11 bases between. The germline V gene has CDR1 MDHEN and CDR2 SYDVKM. In DNA form, the CDR3 reads TGTGCCAGCAGTTTGGGCAGGCCATACCAAGAGACCCAGTACTTC. Translating gives CASSLGRPYQETQYF. Filled out from reference TRBV28 and TRBJ2-5, the complete variable domain reads DVKVTQSSRYLVKRTGEKVFLECVQDMDHENMFWYRQDPGLGLRLIYFSYDVKMKEKGDIPEGYSVSREKKERFSLILESASTNQTSMYLCASSLGRPYQETQYFGPGTRLLVL.

The chain has TRBV5-6 and TRBJ2-5; D gene ambiguous. Looked up from germline, CDR1 is SGHDT and CDR2 is YYEEEE. Deletions cut 0 bases from V and 1 base from J, with 7 bases between. This CDR3 has 14 residues. The CDR3 here is CASSLEGFQETQYF. Written as DNA, the CDR3 is TGTGCCAGCAGCTTGGAGGGATTCCAAGAGACCCAGTACTTC.

The CDR3 sequence: CASSQVQGQGAYEQYF. The CDR3, as DNA: TGTGCCAGCAGCCAAGTTCAGGGACAGGGAGCCTACGAGCAGTACTTC. The gene calls are TRBV4-2 and TRBJ2-7; 9 bases align to TRBD1. This CDR3 region has 16 residues. CDR1 is LGHNA, CDR2 YNFKEQ, per germline. With V trimmed by 1 base and J by 2 bases, 6 bases remained unmatched.

The CDR3: CASSLEGRSRETQYF. The CDR3 nucleotides read TGTGCCAGCAGCCTGGAGGGCCGATCCCGTGAGACCCAGTACTTC. The rearrangement links TRBV7-9 to TRBJ2-5; D perhaps matches TRBD2 (6 bases). The CDR3 length is 15 residues. The V end lost 5 bases, the J end lost 5 bases, and 18 bases lay between the germline ends. Germline CDR1 and CDR2: SEHNR and FQNEAQ (reference sequence).

The genes are TRBV29-1 and TRBJ2-6; D possibly matches TRBD1 or TRBD2 (5 bases each). The CDR3 is 14 residues long. Germline V lookup: CDR1 SQVTM, CDR2 ANQGSEA. Trimming removed 5 bases at V and 3 bases at J, with 11 bases between. The CDR3 DNA reads as TGCAGCGTTTACGGGGCATTTGGGGCCAACGTCCTGACTTTC. Translation: CSVYGAFGANVLTF.